This T cell receptor beta chain was recovered during a study of cytomegalovirus exposure and HLA in healthy donors. Regarding the study as a whole: For most subjects, TCR beta sequences were reported to predict HLA-A and HLA-B alleles with accuracy. For TCR beta chains, V- and J-gene trimming was later linked to a missense DCLRE1C variant. Per a later analysis, approximately 16,000 TCR beta sequences showed association with HLA alleles at 0.05 false discovery rate.

Vbeta (60) and Jbeta (13) primers were used in the PCR. The data were produced by immunoSEQ multiplex PCR, yet TCRdb's version contains in-frame clones alone and is incomplete. The sample includes 95,000 to 110,000 clones. Of note for this clone: Antigen unknown.

The germline V and J ends were trimmed by 6 bases and 5 bases, with 13 bases remaining between them. Germline assignment: CDR1 SNHLY and CDR2 FYNNEI. This CDR3 has 13 amino acids. The chain couples TRBV2 to TRBJ1-1; no reliable D call. The material sequenced was PBMCs. The clonotype was recovered from a man aged 40-55 years in good health and CMV-seronegative. CDR3 bases: TGTGCCAGCAGGGCCGGAGTGGGTACTGAAGCTTTCTTT. It translates to CASRAGVGTEAFF.